This T cell receptor (beta chain) stems from a study of cytotoxic CD8 clonotypes in ibrutinib-treated CLL. Study-level results: Clonality went up at ibrutinib response and then declined back toward baseline at progression.

Assay used: immunoSEQ multiplex PCR; TCRdb lists only in-frame clones, some missing. The sample holds some 160,000 clones, approximately 77% seen once. This CDR3 has 17 amino acids. The V end lost 3 bases, the J end lost 0 bases, and 16 bases lay between the germline ends. The germline V gene encodes CDR1 SGHVS and CDR2 FQNEAQ. Remarks on this clone: No antigen is known for it.

Cryopreserved PBMCs yielded about 2 micrograms of genomic DNA for TCR beta libraries. This TCR derives from a human donor with chronic lymphocytic leukemia. The rearrangement uses TRBV7-8 and TRBJ2-3; D is tentatively TRBD1 or TRBD2 (5 bases each). The sequenced sample was PBMCs, obtained after 12 months of ibrutinib treatment. CDR3 residues: CASSFGPPGPSTDTQYF. In DNA form, the CDR3 reads TGTGCCAGCAGCTTCGGTCCCCCGGGGCCTAGCACAGATACGCAGTATTTT.